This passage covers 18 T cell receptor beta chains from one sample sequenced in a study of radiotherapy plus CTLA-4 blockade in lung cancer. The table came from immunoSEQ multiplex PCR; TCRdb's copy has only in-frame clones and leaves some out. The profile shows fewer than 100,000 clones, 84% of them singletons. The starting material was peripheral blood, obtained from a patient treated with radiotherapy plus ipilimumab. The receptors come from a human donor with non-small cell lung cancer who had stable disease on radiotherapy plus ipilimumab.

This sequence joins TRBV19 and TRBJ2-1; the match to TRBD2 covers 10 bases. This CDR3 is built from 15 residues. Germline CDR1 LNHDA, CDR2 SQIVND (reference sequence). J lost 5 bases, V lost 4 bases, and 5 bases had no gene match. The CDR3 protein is CASSTGTSVNNEQFF. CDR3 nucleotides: TGTGCCAGTAGTACCGGGACTAGCGTCAACAATGAGCAGTTCTTC.

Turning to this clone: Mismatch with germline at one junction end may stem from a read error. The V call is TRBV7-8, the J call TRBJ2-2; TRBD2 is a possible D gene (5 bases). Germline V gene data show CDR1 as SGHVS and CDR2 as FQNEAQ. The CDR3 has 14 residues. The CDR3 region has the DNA TGTGCCAGCAGCTTATTAGAGAACACCGGGGAGCCGTTTTTT. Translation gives CASSLLENTGEPFF. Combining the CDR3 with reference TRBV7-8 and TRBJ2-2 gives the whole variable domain GAGVSQSPRYKVAKRGQDVALRCDPISGHVSLFWYQQALGQGPEFLTYFQNEAQLDKSGLPSDRFFAERPEGSVSTLKIQRTQQEDSAVYLCASSLLENTGEPFFGEGSRLTVL.

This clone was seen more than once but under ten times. CDR3 nucleotides: TGTGCCAGTAGTATCGGGACACCGAATCAGCCCCAGCATTTT. Translated, it gives CASSIGTPNQPQHF. The chain joins TRBV19 to TRBJ1-5; D might be TRBD1 (6 bases). V lost 3 bases, J lost 4 bases, and 10 bases lay in between. The germline V gene encodes CDR1 LNHDA and CDR2 SQIVND (reference sequence). This CDR3 is built from 14 residues.

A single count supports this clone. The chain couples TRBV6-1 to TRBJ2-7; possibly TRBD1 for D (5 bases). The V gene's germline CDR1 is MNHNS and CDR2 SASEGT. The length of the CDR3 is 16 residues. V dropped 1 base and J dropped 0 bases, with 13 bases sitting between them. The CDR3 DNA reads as TGTGCCAGCAGTGAAGTCGGCAGGGCCCGCTCCTACGAGCAGTACTTC. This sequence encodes CASSEVGRARSYEQYF.

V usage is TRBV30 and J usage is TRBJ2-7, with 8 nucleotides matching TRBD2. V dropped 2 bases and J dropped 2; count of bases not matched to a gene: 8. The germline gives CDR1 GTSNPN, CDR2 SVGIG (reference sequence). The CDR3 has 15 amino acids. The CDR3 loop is CAWSSGGFSPYEQYF. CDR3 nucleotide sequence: TGTGCCTGGAGTTCGGGGGGGTTCTCCCCCTACGAGCAGTACTTC.

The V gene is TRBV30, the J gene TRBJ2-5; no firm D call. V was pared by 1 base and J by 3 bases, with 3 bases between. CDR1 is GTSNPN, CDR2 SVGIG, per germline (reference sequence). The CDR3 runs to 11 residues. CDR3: CAWSAKETQYF. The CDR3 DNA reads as TGTGCCTGGAGTGCCAAAGAGACCCAGTACTTC.

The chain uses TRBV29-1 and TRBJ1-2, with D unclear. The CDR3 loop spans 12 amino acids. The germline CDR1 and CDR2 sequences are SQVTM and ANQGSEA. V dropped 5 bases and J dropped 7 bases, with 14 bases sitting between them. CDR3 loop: CSVYFGEAGYTF. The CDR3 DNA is TGCAGCGTTTATTTCGGGGAGGCTGGCTACACCTTC.

In nucleotides, the CDR3 is TGTGCCAGCTCAGCATCAGGACTAGCGGGAGTCGAGCAGTACTTC. The encoded protein is CASSASGLAGVEQYF. This chain connects TRBV18 to TRBJ2-7, with 13 bases identical to TRBD2. The CDR3 extends over 15 amino acids. V lost 5 bases and J lost 6; bases outside the gene matches: 7. Germline values: CDR1 KGHSH, CDR2 LQKENI.

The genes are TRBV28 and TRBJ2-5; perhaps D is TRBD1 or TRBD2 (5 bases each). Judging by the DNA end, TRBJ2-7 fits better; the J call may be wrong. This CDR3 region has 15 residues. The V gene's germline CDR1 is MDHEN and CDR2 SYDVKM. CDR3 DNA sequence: TGTGCCAGCAGCTACGACCATGGGACCGGCTACGAGCAGTACTTC. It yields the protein CASSYDHGTGYEQYF.

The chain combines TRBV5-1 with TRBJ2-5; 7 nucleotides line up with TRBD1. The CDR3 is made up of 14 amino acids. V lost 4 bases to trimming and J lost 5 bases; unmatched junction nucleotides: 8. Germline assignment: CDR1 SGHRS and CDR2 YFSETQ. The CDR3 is CASSPEGARETQYF. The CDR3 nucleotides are TGCGCCAGCAGCCCAGAGGGGGCTCGGGAGACCCAGTACTTC.

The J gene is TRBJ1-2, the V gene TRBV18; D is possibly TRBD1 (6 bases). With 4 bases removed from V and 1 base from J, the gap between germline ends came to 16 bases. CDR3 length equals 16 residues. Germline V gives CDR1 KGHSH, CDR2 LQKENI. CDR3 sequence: CASSQQGQRDNYGYTF. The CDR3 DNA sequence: TGTGCCAGCTCACAGCAAGGACAGCGAGATAACTATGGCTACACCTTC.

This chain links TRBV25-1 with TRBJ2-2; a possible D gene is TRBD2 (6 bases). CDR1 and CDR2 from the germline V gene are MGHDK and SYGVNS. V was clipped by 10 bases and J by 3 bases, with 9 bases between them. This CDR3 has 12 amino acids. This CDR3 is CAIRGYTGELFF. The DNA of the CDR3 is TGTGCCATCCGGGGGTACACCGGGGAGCTGTTTTTT.

The CDR3 protein is CASSLDPGQGTYNEQFF. The DNA for the CDR3 is TGTGCCAGCAGCTTAGATCCCGGACAGGGGACCTACAATGAGCAGTTCTTC. The chain combines TRBV11-3 with TRBJ2-1, with 9 positions matching TRBD1. The CDR3 sequence is 17 residues long. V was clipped by 0 bases and J by 2 bases; unmatched bases: 5. Germline V gives CDR1 SGHNT, CDR2 YENEEA.

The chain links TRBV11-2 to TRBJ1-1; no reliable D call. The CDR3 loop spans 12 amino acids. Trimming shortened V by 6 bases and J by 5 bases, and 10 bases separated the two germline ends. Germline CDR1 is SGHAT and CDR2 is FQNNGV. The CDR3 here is CASSRLETEAFF. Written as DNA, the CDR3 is TGTGCCAGCAGTCGGCTAGAAACTGAAGCTTTCTTT. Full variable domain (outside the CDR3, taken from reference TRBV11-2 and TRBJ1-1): EAGVAQSPRYKIIEKRQSVAFWCNPISGHATLYWYQQILGQGPKLLIQFQNNGVVDDSQLPKDRFSAERLKGVDSTLKIQPAKLEDSAVYLCASSRLETEAFFGQGTRLTVV.

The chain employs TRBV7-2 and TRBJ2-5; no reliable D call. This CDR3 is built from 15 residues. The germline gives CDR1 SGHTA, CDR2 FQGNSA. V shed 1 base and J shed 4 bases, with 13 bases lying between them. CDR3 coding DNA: TGTGCCAGCAGCTTAGGTAACGGCCCGGGAGAGACCCAGTACTTC. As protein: CASSLGNGPGETQYF.

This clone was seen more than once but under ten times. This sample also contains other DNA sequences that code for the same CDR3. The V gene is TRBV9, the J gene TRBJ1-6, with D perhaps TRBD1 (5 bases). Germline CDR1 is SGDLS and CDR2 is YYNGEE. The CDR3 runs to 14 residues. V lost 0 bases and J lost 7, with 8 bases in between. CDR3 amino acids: CASSVGGENSPLHF. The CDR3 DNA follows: TGTGCCAGCAGCGTAGGAGGGGAGAATTCACCCCTCCACTTT.

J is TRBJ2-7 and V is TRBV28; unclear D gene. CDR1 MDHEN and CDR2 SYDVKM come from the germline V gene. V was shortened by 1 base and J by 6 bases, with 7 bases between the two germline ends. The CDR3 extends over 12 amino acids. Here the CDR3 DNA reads TGTGCCAGCAGTTTATTGGGTACCGAGCAGTACTTC. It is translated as CASSLLGTEQYF.

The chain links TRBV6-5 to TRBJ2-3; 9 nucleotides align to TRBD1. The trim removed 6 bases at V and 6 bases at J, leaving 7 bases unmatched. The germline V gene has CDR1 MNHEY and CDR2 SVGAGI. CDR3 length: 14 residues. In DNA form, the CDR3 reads TGTGCCAGCAGAACAGGGGGCACAGGGGATACGCAGTATTTT. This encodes CASRTGGTGDTQYF.